This paragraph covers one T cell receptor beta chain sequence. Its antigen is currently unknown. This sample is drawn from a study of T cell repertoires in cytomegalovirus infection. Study context: HLA-C-restricted CMV epitopes, recently identified, and well-studied HLA-B-restricted ones were used by the study. Public TCR beta signatures were indicative of both CMV infection and a matching HLA type.

General study points: Public TCR beta family frequency separated CMV-and-HLA carriers, including in an independent cohort. Across the ex vivo response, the dominant clonotypes were HLA-C-restricted CMV-specific TCR beta clonotypes.

One entry per CDR3 protein, called by TCRdb with MiXCR from the reads. The table records about 900,000 distinct CDR3 sequences, less than 40% of them present only once. CDR3 size: 14 residues. The germline V and J ends were trimmed by 0 bases and 4 bases, with 9 bases remaining between them. Germline values: CDR1 MGHRA, CDR2 YSYEKL. The chain is built from TRBV4-1 and TRBJ1-1, with a tentative D call TRBD1 (5 bases). The sample consisted of cultured CD8+ T cells from PBMCs, taken from culture after CMV antigen stimulation. The sequence was obtained from a human donor in good health (CMV status not recorded). Some clones in this sample may be carry-over from other donors' samples. CDR3 coding DNA: TGCGCCAGCAGCCAAGAGGCAGGGCCCACTGAAGCTTTCTTT. Translating gives CASSQEAGPTEAFF.